This record concerns one T cell receptor (beta chain) sequence. Its antigen is still unknown. Base-call qualities are not available, and no considerably larger clone is one nucleotide away. The sample belongs to a study of blood T cell repertoires in COVID-19 (dated by TCRdb to 2020 to 2022). The study in broad terms: Collaborator samples came from the United States, Italy and Spain and covered acute and convalescent phases of COVID-19. The material from the prospective study consisted of cDNA or gDNA derived from T cells, B-cell-depleted T cells, or PBMCs. Subjects who had been exposed to COVID-19, were actively infected with it, or had recovered from it provided the deeply sampled blood TCRbeta repertoires that made up the dataset. A freely available public database, intended as a resource for researchers studying the immune response to SARS-CoV-2, is where the repertoires were released. The samples were drawn from the first 160 participants of the ongoing ImmuneRACE study and from some 1,300 subjects provided by 6 global collaborators. Nearly every sample came with metadata listing a de-identified subject ID, COVID-19 status, age in years and sex. Where available, HLA class I and class II types were obtained from metadata supplied by the sample provider rather than from assay-based typing.

TCRbeta CDR3 regions were amplified from genomic DNA using the immunoSEQ Assay, a bias-controlled multiplex PCR. The authors' pipeline ran thus. Within the assay, amplification of reference gene primers was used to estimate how many nucleated cells each sample contained. To quantify the absolute abundance of each unique TCRbeta CDR3 rearrangement, sequence reads were collapsed and filtered. For each sample, productive Simpson clonality was calculated by taking the square root of Simpson's diversity index across productive rearrangements. The table comes from immuneACCESS by way of TCRdb, which keeps in-frame sequences with V and J called. Part of the clones is missing from these tables; in studies checked, under half for an unresolved V gene and the rest for unknown reasons. The D gene and trimming were derived from the DNA, and the V and J assignments and clone size from that table. Counted in this sample were fewer than 200,000 clones; around 86% of them appeared once. The top ten hold 7.6% of the sample.

V is pared back by 0 bases and J by 5 bases, with 14 bases lying between the germline termini. For CDR1 and CDR2, the germline V gene lists SGHDT and YYEEEE. The CDR3 contains 16 residues, cysteine and phenylalanine counted. The DNA shown is the 48-base CDR3, in frame from base 1. At one collaborating source in Seattle, patients were enrolled during active infection and were followed longitudinally through the course of disease. Each collaborating institution followed its own protocols to collect whole blood in K2EDTA tubes. For TCRbeta analysis, collaborators shipped samples in one of three forms: frozen whole blood, isolated PBMCs, or DNA extracted from either of those sample types. The paper's findings and limits, for the study overall: The quantity of clinical and demographic metadata differed by source and by participant and was supplied without curation.

This clonotype was obtained from a woman between 65 and 79 years old with COVID-19, enrolled during active disease. The sequence links TRBV5-6 to TRBJ2-2; a tentative D match to TRBD2 spans 7 bases. The specimen was peripheral blood. For the CDR3, the sequence is CASSLAGGGLTGELFF. DNA sequence: TGTGCCAGCAGCTTGGCGGGGGGCGGATTGACCGGGGAGCTGTTTTTT.